The 8 T cell receptor beta chains below were found in one sample sequenced in a study of blood T cell repertoires in COVID-19. The table came from immunoSEQ multiplex PCR; TCRdb's copy has only in-frame clones and leaves some out. The table has about 54,000 clones, roughly 80% seen once. Sample: peripheral blood. The receptor source for this set is a middle-aged man with acute or convalescent COVID-19.

The chain recombines TRBV5-3 with TRBJ2-7; D possibly corresponds to TRBD2 (6 bases). TRBV5-3 is noted as an ORF with a role that remains uncertain. CDR3 size: 15 residues. V lost 0 bases, J lost 4 bases, and 14 bases lay in between. The CDR3 nucleotides are TGTGCCAGAAGCTTGGCTAGCGCAATTCGATACGAGCAGTACTTC. Its protein is CARSLASAIRYEQYF.

The chain joins TRBV19 to TRBJ1-2; a possible D gene is TRBD1 (6 bases). V gave up 5 bases and J gave up 5 bases, with 21 bases separating them. Germline V CDR1 and CDR2: LNHDA, SQIVND (reference sequence). This CDR3 spans 16 amino acids. The CDR3 reads CASSPPGTQQGYGYTF. DNA of the CDR3: TGTGCCAGTAGTCCTCCCGGGACGCAGCAGGGGTATGGCTACACCTTC. The variable domain in full, completed from reference TRBV19 and TRBJ1-2, reads DGGITQSPKYLFRKEGQNVTLSCEQNLNHDAMYWYRQDPGQGLRLIYYSQIVNDFQKGDIAEGYSVSREKKESFPLTVTSAQKNPTAFYLCASSPPGTQQGYGYTFGSGTRLTVV.

V gene TRBV28 combines with J gene TRBJ1-5; D may be TRBD1 (6 bases). In germline, CDR1 is MDHEN, CDR2 SYDVKM. V lost 3 bases and J 3 bases, leaving 12 bases between the germline ends. The length of the CDR3 is 15 residues. The CDR3 DNA reads TGTGCCAGCAGTTTGGGGACACTCCCCAATCAGCCCCAGCATTTT. It is translated as CASSLGTLPNQPQHF.

The chain is built from TRBV7-3 and TRBJ1-1; D not resolved. The germline V gene encodes CDR1 SGHTA and CDR2 FQGTGA. CDR3 length equals 17 residues. The V end lost 2 bases, the J end lost 0 bases, and 16 bases lay between the germline ends. The CDR3, as DNA: TGTGCCAGCAGCTTAGGGCCGCCCGCACAGCTGAACACTGAAGCTTTCTTT. Translated: CASSLGPPAQLNTEAFF.

V is TRBV5-1 and J is TRBJ1-4; D possibly corresponds to TRBD1 (6 bases). Between the trimmed V and J ends, which lost 0 bases and 7 bases, there was a span of 13 bases. The CDR3 spans 15 residues. Germline V gene lookup returns CDR1 SGHRS and CDR2 YFSETQ. The CDR3 sequence: CASSLGGQGTEKLFF. DNA of the CDR3: TGCGCCAGCAGCTTGGGGGGGCAGGGAACTGAAAAACTGTTTTTT.

The genes are TRBV28 and TRBJ1-2; possible D gene TRBD1, 6 bases. CDR1 MDHEN and CDR2 SYDVKM come from the germline V gene. The CDR3 is 13 residues long. The V gene lost 7 bases and the J gene lost 2 bases, with 11 bases spanning the gap. The CDR3 protein is CASTYDRNYGYTF. The CDR3 bases are TGTGCCAGCACGTACGACAGGAACTATGGCTACACCTTC.

The CDR3 DNA follows: TGCGCCAGCAGTCTGGGGCCTAGCGGGAGTAGGTCCTACAATGAGCAGTTCTTC. This gives the protein CASSLGPSGSRSYNEQFF. The chain is built from TRBV4-1 and TRBJ2-1; 10 positions match TRBD2. Germline CDR1 is MGHRA and CDR2 is YSYEKL. CDR3 length: 18 residues. The junction had 12 bases not matched to a gene; V was cut back by 6 bases and J by 1 base.

The chain combines TRBV6-5 with TRBJ2-1; 8 positions match TRBD2. Losses at the gene ends were 1 base for V and 3 bases for J; bases not matched to a gene: 5. The CDR3 runs to 16 residues. Germline V lookup: CDR1 MNHEY, CDR2 SVGAGI. In DNA, the CDR3 is TGTGCCAGCAGTTACTTATCGGGACTAGGCTACAATGAGCAGTTCTTC. It is translated as CASSYLSGLGYNEQFF.